The following is a TCR beta chain sequence with its context. In the original analysis: How many nucleated cells were present was estimated from reference gene primer amplification. Only in-frame clones appear in the TCRdb table, and some are missing; sequencing was by immunoSEQ multiplex PCR. V and J calls and clone size follow that table, whereas D and trimming were derived from the DNA. The repertoire includes 120,000 or so clones, more than 75% of them detected once, and roughly 3.3% sits in the top ten. The record originates from a study of blood T cell repertoires in COVID-19. About the study: Samples came from the United States, Italy and Spain, spanning acute and convalescent COVID-19. In each case, the material was cDNA or gDNA derived from T cells, B-cell-depleted T cells, or PBMCs.

Trimming took 7 bases from V and 1 from J; bases not matched to a gene: 7. CDR3 length: 14 residues. In germline, CDR1 is GTSNPN, CDR2 SVGIG (reference sequence). Sequenced material: peripheral blood. The chain carries TRBV30 and TRBJ1-3; 7 nucleotides agree with TRBD1. The receptor was derived from a woman between 45 and 65 years old with acute or convalescent COVID-19. For the CDR3, the DNA is TGTGCCTCCAACCGGGACAGATCTGGAAACACCATATATTTT. Protein product: CASNRDRSGNTIYF.